The 6 T cell receptor beta chains presented below share a single source sample, sequenced in a study of T-cell memory formation after mild COVID-19. TCRdb re-called the 5' RACE reads with MiXCR, one entry per CDR3 protein. The sample has approximately 150,000 distinct CDR3 sequences; roughly 15% are singletons. Sequencing was carried out using PBMCs or a T cell subset sorted from them (not recorded which). These receptors originate from an adult woman who had mild COVID-19 (a few samples of this study predate the infection). Cell type and time point are not known.

This clonotype was found a few times. The DNA for the CDR3 is TGTGCCAGCAGCTTTGGCGAATCTGGAAACACCATATATTTT. Translated: CASSFGESGNTIYF. The rearrangement links TRBV7-6 to TRBJ1-3; D not resolved. V gave up 3 bases and J gave up 1 base, with 7 bases separating them. Germline values: CDR1 SGHVS, CDR2 FNYEAQ. This CDR3 region has 14 residues.

This chain connects TRBV6-5 to TRBJ2-3, with 8 bases that match TRBD2. The V and J ends lost 1 base and 4 bases, in that order; junction bases with no gene match: 10. CDR3 length equals 17 residues. Germline CDR1 MNHEY, CDR2 SVGAGI. CDR3 coding DNA: TGTGCCAGCAGTTACTACCCCGGGGGGGCCGGGTCAGATACGCAGTATTTT. It codes for CASSYYPGGAGSDTQYF.

This clonotype was counted many times. The rearrangement links TRBV3-1 to TRBJ2-7; D is unresolved. The CDR3 extends over 11 amino acids. CDR1 and CDR2 (germline): LGHDT, YNNKEL (reference sequence). The V end was cut by 1 base, the J end by 6 bases, with 4 bases between. DNA for the CDR3: TGTGCCAGCAGCCAAGTAGGCGAGCAGTACTTC. Amino acid sequence: CASSQVGEQYF.

The J gene is TRBJ2-1, the V gene TRBV3-1; 12 bases agree with TRBD2. The CDR3 has 17 residues. Germline CDR1 LGHDT, CDR2 YNNKEL (reference sequence). After removal of 4 bases from V and 6 bases from J, the junction contained 10 bases not matched to a gene. This chain's CDR3 is CASSPTMLAGGPNEQFF. The CDR3 coding sequence is TGTGCCAGCAGCCCGACCATGCTAGCGGGGGGGCCCAATGAGCAGTTCTTC.

This rearrangement joins TRBV12-3 or TRBV12-4 to TRBJ2-2; 8 positions agree with TRBD1. V shed 6 bases and J 0 bases; nucleotides not matched to a gene: 6. CDR3 length equals 16 residues. The CDR3 coding sequence is TGTGCCAGCAGCCAACAGGGGGTGGCGAACACCGGGGAGCTGTTTTTT. As protein: CASSQQGVANTGELFF.

This clonotype came up a few times. The genes are TRBV7-2 and TRBJ2-6; the match to TRBD1 covers 7 bases. CDR1 and CDR2 (germline): SGHTA, FQGNSA. V lost 3 bases to trimming and J lost 8 bases; unmatched junction nucleotides: 10. This CDR3 contains 16 residues. The CDR3 spells CASSFGTARYSNVLTF. In DNA, the CDR3 is TGTGCCAGCAGCTTTGGGACAGCACGATACTCCAACGTCCTGACTTTC.